The rows below give T cell receptor beta chains drawn from one sample of a study of shared clonotypes between healthy human individuals. Clones were sequenced by immunoSEQ multiplex PCR, and TCRdb holds only the in-frame ones, with some missing. Of roughly 2.2 million clones in the sample, approximately 95% were seen once. Sample: naive CD4+ T cells from PBMCs. The receptors stem from a man between 18 and 35 years old in good health. Some clones in this sample may be carry-over from other donors' samples. Both conserved end residues are part of each CDR3. Each record gives: clone size, J gene, V gene, D gene, CDR3 DNA, CDR3 protein. A D gene is named only where the DNA matches it firmly. The listing skips clone size in some rows; elsewhere it reads once, few, many or a size class.

>-|TRBJ2-3|TRBV27|TRBD2
TGTGCCAGCAGTCACAAGCTAGCGGGAGGGGCAGATACGCAGTATTTT
CASSHKLAGGADTQYF
>-|TRBJ1-2|TRBV19|-
TGTGCCAGTAGTAGCTCGGGACGGGAACTCTATGGCTACACCTTC
CASSSSGRELYGYTF
>few|TRBJ1-1|TRBV28|-
TGTGCCAGCCTAAGCCGGGGCTACACTGAAGCTTTCTTT
CASLSRGYTEAFF
>-|TRBJ2-1|TRBV6-1|TRBD2
TGTGCCAGCAGGGGGCGGACTAGCGGTTACAATGAGCAGTTCTTC
CASRGRTSGYNEQFF
>-|TRBJ2-7|TRBV15|TRBD1
TGTGCCACCAGCAGTAACCCCGGGACAGTTACCTACGAGCAGTACTTC
CATSSNPGTVTYEQYF
>-|TRBJ2-5|TRBV5-4|-
TGTGCCAGCACAACGGGGCCCCAAGAGACCCAGTACTTC
CASTTGPQETQYF
>-|TRBJ2-7|TRBV5-1|-
TGCGCCAGCAGCTTCACGACGCGGCTCTTAAGCTCCTACGAGCAGTACTTC
CASSFTTRLLSSYEQYF
>few|TRBJ1-1|TRBV2|-
TGTGCCAGCAGTGTCGGGGTCTGGCAGGAGGAGGATTTT
CASSVGVWQEEDF
>-|TRBJ1-5|TRBV28|-
TGTGCCAGCAGTTTACAGACCACCCTTGGGTTGAGCAATCAGCCCCAGCATTTT
CASSLQTTLGLSNQPQHF
>-|TRBJ2-1|TRBV4-1|TRBD2
TGCGCCAGCAGCCAAGTCGGGACTAGCGGGAGAAATGAGCAGTTCTTC
CASSQVGTSGRNEQFF
>few|TRBJ1-1|TRBV29-1|-
TGCAGCGTACACAGGGCTATCGGGGCTGAAGCTTTCTTT
CSVHRAIGAEAFF
>few|TRBJ1-2|TRBV11-1|-
TGTGCCAGCAGCTTTTCGGGGTATGGCTACACCTTC
CASSFSGYGYTF
>-|TRBJ1-3|TRBV28|-
TGTGCCAGCAGTTTATGGAACACCATATATTTT
CASSLWNTIYF
>-|TRBJ1-2|TRBV30|-
TGTGCCTGCACCCGGGGGGCTAACTATGGCTACACCTTC
CACTRGANYGYTF
>few|TRBJ2-7|TRBV2|TRBD2
TGTGCCAGCAGTAGCGGGATCTCCTACGAGCAGTACTTC
CASSSGISYEQYF
>-|TRBJ2-2|TRBV27|TRBD2
TGTGCCAGCAGCATCTTCGGGAGGGGCCCCGGGGAGCTGTTTTTT
CASSIFGRGPGELFF
>-|TRBJ1-4|TRBV9|-
TGTGCCAGCAGCGTAGCAGGCAATGAAAAACTGTTTTTT
CASSVAGNEKLFF
>-|TRBJ1-2|TRBV28|-
TGTGGGACGGGAAAGGGAACGGGGGGCTACACCTTC
CGTGKGTGGYTF
>-|TRBJ2-7|TRBV28|-
TGTGCCAGCAATGGGGGGGCCGAGCAGTACTTC
CASNGGAEQYF
>-|TRBJ2-7|TRBV7-9|TRBD1
TGTGCCAGCAGCCTGGGACAGTTGTACGAGCAGTACTTC
CASSLGQLYEQYF
>-|TRBJ1-5|TRBV28|-
TGTGCCAGCAGTTTAGCCGGGTGGAGGGGAAATCAGCCCCAGCATTTT
CASSLAGWRGNQPQHF
>-|TRBJ1-1|TRBV27|-
TGTGCCAGCAGTACAGACAGAAGGACTGAAGCTTTCTTT
CASSTDRRTEAFF
>-|TRBJ2-1|TRBV10-3|TRBD2
TGTGCCATCAGTCGGACTAGTGATCATGAGCAGTTCTTC
CAISRTSDHEQFF
>-|TRBJ2-1|TRBV7-2|TRBD2
TGTGCCAGCAGCTTACTAGCGGGAGTAATACCCTACAATGAGCAGTTCTTC
CASSLLAGVIPYNEQFF
>-|TRBJ1-1|TRBV18|-
TGTGCCAGCTCACCTCCCGGGAGGGGGGCTGAAGCTTTCTTT
CASSPPGRGAEAFF
>-|TRBJ2-7|TRBV19|-
TGTGCCAGTAGTATTCGGGGGGCCAGGGGATCCGAGCAGTACTTC
CASSIRGARGSEQYF
>-|TRBJ2-7|TRBV7-9|TRBD1
TGTGCCAGCAGCTTACAAGGGACAGGGGGTCGCGAGCAGTACTTC
CASSLQGTGGREQYF
>-|TRBJ2-1|TRBV7-9|-
TGTGCCAGCAGCCCCCTGGCGGAGGGCTCCTACAATGAGCAGTTCTTC
CASSPLAEGSYNEQFF
>-|TRBJ2-7|TRBV11-2|-
TGTGCCAGCAGGGGGGACCGACACTACGAGCAGTACTTC
CASRGDRHYEQYF
>-|TRBJ2-7|TRBV7-9|TRBD1
TGTGCCAGCGGGACGACAGGGAACGGCGAGCAGTACTTC
CASGTTGNGEQYF
>-|TRBJ1-2|TRBV2|-
TGTGCCAGCAGCGACTACAGAACCGGTTATGGGGCCTACACCTTC
CASSDYRTGYGAYTF
>-|TRBJ2-7|TRBV5-4|TRBD2
TGTGCCAGCAGCTGGACTAGCAGGTACGAGCAGTACTTC
CASSWTSRYEQYF
>-|TRBJ2-1|TRBV28|-
TGTGCCAGCAGTGGGGCGGGAACGAGCTCCTACAATGAGCAGTTCTTC
CASSGAGTSSYNEQFF
>-|TRBJ1-5|TRBV19|-
TGTGCCAGTAGTACCGGACAGCGACGACGCAATCAGCCCCAGCATTTT
CASSTGQRRRNQPQHF
>-|TRBJ1-4|TRBV28|-
TGTGCCAGCATCTCCTACGGGTGGGAAAAACTGTTTTTT
CASISYGWEKLFF
>-|TRBJ2-7|TRBV7-9|TRBD1
TGTGCCAGCAGCTTACCAAGACAGGGTCCCAACGAGCAGTACTTC
CASSLPRQGPNEQYF
>-|TRBJ2-2|TRBV11-3|TRBD2
TGTGCCAGCAGCTTTGAGCCTAGCGGGAGCCAGACCGGGGAGCTGTTTTTT
CASSFEPSGSQTGELFF
>-|TRBJ2-5|TRBV6-5|-
TGTGCCAGCAGTTACTCGAGCAGCCAAGAGACCCAGTACTTC
CASSYSSSQETQYF
>-|TRBJ2-1|TRBV5-1|-
TGCGCCAGCAGCCCGGTTAGCGGTCTACTGTACAATGAGCAGTTCTTC
CASSPVSGLLYNEQFF
>-|TRBJ1-3|TRBV11-3|TRBD1
TGTGCCAGCAGCCTGGGACAGGGCTCTGGAAACACCATATATTTT
CASSLGQGSGNTIYF
>-|TRBJ2-5|TRBV5-1|-
TGCGCCAGCAGCCTAGAACAGGGTTCCTGGGAGACCCAGTACTTC
CASSLEQGSWETQYF
>once|TRBJ1-1|TRBV5-6|-
TGTGCCAGCAGCTTTGGACAGTACATGAACACTGAAGCTTTCTTT
CASSFGQYMNTEAFF
>-|TRBJ2-3|TRBV28|-
TGTGCCAGCAGCACCCTCAATACGCAGTATTTT
CASSTLNTQYF
>-|TRBJ2-3|TRBV4-2|TRBD1
TGTGCCAGCAGCCATGGACAGGGAGCAGATACGCAGTATTTT
CASSHGQGADTQYF
>once|TRBJ2-3|TRBV2|-
TGTGCCAGCAGAATGGATACGCAGTATTTT
CASRMDTQYF
>-|TRBJ2-1|TRBV29-1|TRBD2
TGCAGCGTTGAAGAGACTAGCGTAGAAAAAGGATCCTACAATGAGCAGTTCTTC
CSVEETSVEKGSYNEQFF
>few|TRBJ1-5|TRBV27|TRBD1
TGTGCCAGCAGTTCCCACAGGGGAAACAATCAGCCCCAGCATTTT
CASSSHRGNNQPQHF
>-|TRBJ2-5|TRBV19|-
TGTGCCACCAGCGTGAAAGGAGGAGAGACCCAGTACTTC
CATSVKGGETQYF